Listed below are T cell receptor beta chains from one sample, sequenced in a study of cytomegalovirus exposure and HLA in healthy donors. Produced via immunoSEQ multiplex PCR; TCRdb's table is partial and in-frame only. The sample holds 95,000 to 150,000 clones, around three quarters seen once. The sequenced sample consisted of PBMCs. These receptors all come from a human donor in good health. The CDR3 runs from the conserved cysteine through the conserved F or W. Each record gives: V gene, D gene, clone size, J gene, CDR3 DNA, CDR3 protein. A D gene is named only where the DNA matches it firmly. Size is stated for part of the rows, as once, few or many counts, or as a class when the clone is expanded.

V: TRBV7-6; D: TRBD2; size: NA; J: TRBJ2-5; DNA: TGTGCCAGCAATAACTACGGGACTAGCGGGGAGACCCAGTACTTC; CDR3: CASNNYGTSGETQYF
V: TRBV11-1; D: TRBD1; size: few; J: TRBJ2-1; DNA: TGTGCCAGCAGCTTCCAGGGGGTGAATAACGGCTATGAGCAGTTCTTC; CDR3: CASSFQGVNNGYEQFF
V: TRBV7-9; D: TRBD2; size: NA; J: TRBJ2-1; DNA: TGTGCCAGCAGCTTAGCCGGGACTAGCGGGAGGAGCATCTACAATGAGCAGTTCTTC; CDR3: CASSLAGTSGRSIYNEQFF
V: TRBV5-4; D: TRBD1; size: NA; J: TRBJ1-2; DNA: TGTGCCAGCAGCTGGGAGACAGGGAGGACTAACTATGGCTACACCTTC; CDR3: CASSWETGRTNYGYTF
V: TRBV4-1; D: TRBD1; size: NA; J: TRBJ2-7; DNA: TGCGCCAGCAGCCAAGATGGCCCGGGACAGGGTAGCGACGAGCAGTACTTC; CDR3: CASSQDGPGQGSDEQYF
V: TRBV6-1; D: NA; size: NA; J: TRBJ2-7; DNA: TGTGCCAGCAGGGACAGTTATTTTGGCGAGCAGTACTTC; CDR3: CASRDSYFGEQYF
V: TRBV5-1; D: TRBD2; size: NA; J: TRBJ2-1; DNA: TGCGCCAGCAGCTTGCCTAGCGGGAGTTTGTACAATGAGCAGTTCTTC; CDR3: CASSLPSGSLYNEQFF
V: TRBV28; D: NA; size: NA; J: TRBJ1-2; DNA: TGTGCCAGCAGTTCCCGACAGGCGCCTAGATCTAACTATGGCTACACCTTC; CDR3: CASSSRQAPRSNYGYTF
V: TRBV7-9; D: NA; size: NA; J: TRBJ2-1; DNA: TGTGCCAGCAGCTTATGGACTGATGTCAATGAGCAGTTCTTC; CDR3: CASSLWTDVNEQFF
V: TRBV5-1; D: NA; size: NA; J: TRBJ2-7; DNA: TGCGCCAGCAGCTCCCTAGCTCCAAGCTTCGAGCAGTACTTC; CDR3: CASSSLAPSFEQYF
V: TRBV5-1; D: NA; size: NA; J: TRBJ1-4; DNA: TGCGCCAGCAGCTTGGATGAAGGCAGAGGAAATGAAAAACTGTTTTTT; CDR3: CASSLDEGRGNEKLFF
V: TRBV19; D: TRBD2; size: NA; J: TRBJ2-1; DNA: TGTGCCAGTAGTCTGAAACTGCGGGAGTCCTACAATGAGCAGTTCTTC; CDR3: CASSLKLRESYNEQFF
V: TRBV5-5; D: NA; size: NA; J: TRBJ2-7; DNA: TGTGCCAGCAGCTTCACGAGAGCCGAGCAGTACTTC; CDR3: CASSFTRAEQYF
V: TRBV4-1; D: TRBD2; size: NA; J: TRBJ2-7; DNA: TGCGCCAGCGGCCGGGGGGGCGAGCAGTACTTC; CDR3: CASGRGGEQYF
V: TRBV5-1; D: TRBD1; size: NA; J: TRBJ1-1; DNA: TGCGCCAGCAGCTTCATCCCACAGGGGATCATGAACACTGAAGCTTTCTTT; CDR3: CASSFIPQGIMNTEAFF
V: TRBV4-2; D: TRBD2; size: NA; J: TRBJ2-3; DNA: TGTGCCAGCAGCCAAGAGGCTAGCGGGAGGGCCCCTCCAGATACGCAGTATTTT; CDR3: CASSQEASGRAPPDTQYF
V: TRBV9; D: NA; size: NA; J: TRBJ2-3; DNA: TGTGCCAGCAGCACCTTGGCGGTTAGCACAGATACGCAGTATTTT; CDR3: CASSTLAVSTDTQYF
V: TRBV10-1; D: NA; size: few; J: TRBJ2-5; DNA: TGCGCCAGCAGTGCTGGGCTAGGGAGTGCGACCCAGTACTTC; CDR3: CASSAGLGSATQYF
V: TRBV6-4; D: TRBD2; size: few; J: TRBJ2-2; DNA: TGTGCCAGCAGCGGGGGGGCATCCACCGGGGAGCTGTTTTTT; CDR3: CASSGGASTGELFF
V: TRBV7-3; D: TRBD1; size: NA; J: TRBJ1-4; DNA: TGTGCCAGCAGCCCCGGGACAGGGGTCGGTGAAAAACTGTTTTTT; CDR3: CASSPGTGVGEKLFF
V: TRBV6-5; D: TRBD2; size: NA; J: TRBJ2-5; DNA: TGTGCCAGCAGCCCCGGGAGGCAACAAGAGACCCAGTACTTC; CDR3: CASSPGRQQETQYF
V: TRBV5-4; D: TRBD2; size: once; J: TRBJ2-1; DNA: TGTGCCAGCAGCAAACAACCCGGACTAGCTCAGGAAAATGAGCAGTTCTTC; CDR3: CASSKQPGLAQENEQFF
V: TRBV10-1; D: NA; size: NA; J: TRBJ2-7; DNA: TGCGCCAGCAGTGAGCCGGGACAACCAGACTACGAGCAGTACTTC; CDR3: CASSEPGQPDYEQYF
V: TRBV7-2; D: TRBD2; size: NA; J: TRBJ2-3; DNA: TGTGCCAGCAGCGGTGATAGGACTAGCGGGATGGAAGATACGCAGTATTTT; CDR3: CASSGDRTSGMEDTQYF
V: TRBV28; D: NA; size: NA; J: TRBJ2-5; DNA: TGTGCCAGCAGTTCCCGACAGTACCAAGAGACCCAGTACTTC; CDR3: CASSSRQYQETQYF
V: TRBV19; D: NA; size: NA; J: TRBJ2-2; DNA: TGTGCCAGTAGTCAGGGCGGAACCAGGTCCACCGGGGAGCTGTTTTTT; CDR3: CASSQGGTRSTGELFF
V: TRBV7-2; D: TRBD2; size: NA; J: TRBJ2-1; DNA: TGTGCCAGCAGCTTAGGAGAACTAGCGGGACCGCCGCAGTTCTTC; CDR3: CASSLGELAGPPQFF
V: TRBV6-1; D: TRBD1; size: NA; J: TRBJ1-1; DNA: TGTGCCAGCAGTGATGACAGGGCCTTCGGCATCATGAACACTGAAGCTTTCTTT; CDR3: CASSDDRAFGIMNTEAFF
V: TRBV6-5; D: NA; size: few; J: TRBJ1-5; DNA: TGTGCCAGCAGCAAACAGGGTTTAGGCAATCAGCCCCAGCATTTT; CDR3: CASSKQGLGNQPQHF
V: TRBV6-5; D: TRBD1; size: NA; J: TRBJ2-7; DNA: TGTGCCAGCAGTTCCGGGACAGAATTTCACCAGTACTTC; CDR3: CASSSGTEFHQYF
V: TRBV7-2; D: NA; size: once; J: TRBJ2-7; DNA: TGTGCCAGCAGCTTATATCGGTTCTCCTACGAGCAGTACTTC; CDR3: CASSLYRFSYEQYF